This T cell receptor (beta chain) is drawn from a study of T cell changes during pregnancy in multiple sclerosis. TCRdb's table, derived via immunoSEQ multiplex PCR, lists solely in-frame clones and lacks some. The sample records 20,000 to 25,000 clones, approximately 86% being singletons. The source of this sequence is a female donor in good health, enrolled as a control in a pregnancy study. The material sequenced was CD4+ T cells from peripheral blood mononuclear cells, taken in the first trimester of pregnancy.

CDR3 DNA sequence: TGTGCCAGCAGCTCTAGGACAGTCATACACGAGCAGTACTTC. Its translation: CASSSRTVIHEQYF. The V call is TRBV7-9, the J call TRBJ2-7; D perhaps matches TRBD1 (6 bases). In germline, CDR1 is SEHNR, CDR2 FQNEAQ (reference sequence). The CDR3 runs to 14 residues. Trimming shortened V by 4 bases and J by 5 bases, and 15 bases separated the two germline ends.